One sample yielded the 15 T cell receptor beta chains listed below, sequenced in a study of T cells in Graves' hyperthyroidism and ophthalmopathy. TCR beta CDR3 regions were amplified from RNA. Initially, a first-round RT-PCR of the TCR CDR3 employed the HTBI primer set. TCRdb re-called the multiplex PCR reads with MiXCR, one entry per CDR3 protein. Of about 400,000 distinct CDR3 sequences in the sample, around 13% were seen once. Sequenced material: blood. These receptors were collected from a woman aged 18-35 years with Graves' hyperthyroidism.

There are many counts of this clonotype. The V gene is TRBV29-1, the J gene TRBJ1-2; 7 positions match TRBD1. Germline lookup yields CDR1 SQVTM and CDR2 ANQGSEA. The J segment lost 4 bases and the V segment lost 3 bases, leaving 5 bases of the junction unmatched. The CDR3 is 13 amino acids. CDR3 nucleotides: TGCAGCGTTGATGCGAGGGACAGCTATGGCTACACCTTC. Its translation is CSVDARDSYGYTF.

DNA of the CDR3: TGTGCCACCAGTGGAGGGTACAATGAGCAGTTCTTC. Translating it yields CATSGGYNEQFF. The chain couples TRBV24-1 to TRBJ2-1; D may be TRBD2 (5 bases). Trimming removed 5 bases at V and 4 bases at J, with 5 bases between. The V gene's germline CDR1 is KGHDR and CDR2 SFDVKD. The CDR3 is 12 amino acids.

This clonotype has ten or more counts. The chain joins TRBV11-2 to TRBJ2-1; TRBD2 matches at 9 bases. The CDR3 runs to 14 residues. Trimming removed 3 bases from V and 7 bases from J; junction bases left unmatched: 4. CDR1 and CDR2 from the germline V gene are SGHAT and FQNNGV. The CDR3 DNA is TGTGCCAGCAGCTTCGCGGGAGGGCTTAATGAGCAGTTCTTC. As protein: CASSFAGGLNEQFF.

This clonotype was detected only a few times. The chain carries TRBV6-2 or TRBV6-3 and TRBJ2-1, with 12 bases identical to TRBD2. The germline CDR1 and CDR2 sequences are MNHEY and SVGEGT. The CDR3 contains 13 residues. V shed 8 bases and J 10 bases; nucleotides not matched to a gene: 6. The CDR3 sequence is CASGGTSGYEQFF. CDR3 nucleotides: TGTGCCAGCGGGGGGACTAGCGGGTACGAGCAGTTCTTC.

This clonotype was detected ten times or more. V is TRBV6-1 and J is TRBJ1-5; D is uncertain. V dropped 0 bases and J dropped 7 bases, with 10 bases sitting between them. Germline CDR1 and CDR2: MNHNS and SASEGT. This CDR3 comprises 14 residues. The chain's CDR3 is CASSEARVGQPQHF. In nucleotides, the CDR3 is TGTGCCAGCAGTGAAGCTAGGGTCGGGCAGCCCCAGCATTTT.

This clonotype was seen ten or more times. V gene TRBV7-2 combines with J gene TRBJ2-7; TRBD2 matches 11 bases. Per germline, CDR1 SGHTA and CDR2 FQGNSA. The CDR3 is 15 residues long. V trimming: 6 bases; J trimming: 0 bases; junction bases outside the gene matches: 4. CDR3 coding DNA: TGTGCCAGCAGAGAAACTAGCGGGAGCTCCTACGAGCAGTACTTC. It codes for CASRETSGSSYEQYF.

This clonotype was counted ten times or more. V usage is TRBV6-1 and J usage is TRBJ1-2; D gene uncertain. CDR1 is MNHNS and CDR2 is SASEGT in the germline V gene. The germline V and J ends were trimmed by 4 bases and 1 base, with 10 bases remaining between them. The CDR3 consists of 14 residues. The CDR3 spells CASSASSHNYGYTF. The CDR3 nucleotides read TGTGCCAGCAGTGCCAGCAGTCATAACTATGGCTACACCTTC.

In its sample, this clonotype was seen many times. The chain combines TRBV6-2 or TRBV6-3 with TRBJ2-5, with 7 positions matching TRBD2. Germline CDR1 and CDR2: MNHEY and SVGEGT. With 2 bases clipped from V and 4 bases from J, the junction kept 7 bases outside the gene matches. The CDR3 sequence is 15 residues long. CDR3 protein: CASSYGLVEGETQYF. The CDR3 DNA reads TGTGCCAGCAGTTACGGACTAGTGGAGGGAGAGACCCAGTACTTC.

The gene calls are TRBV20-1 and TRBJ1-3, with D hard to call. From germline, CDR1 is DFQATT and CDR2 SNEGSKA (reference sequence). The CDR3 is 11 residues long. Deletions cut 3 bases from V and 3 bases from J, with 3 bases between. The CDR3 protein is CSASVGNTIYF. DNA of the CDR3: TGCAGTGCTAGTGTTGGAAACACCATATATTTT.

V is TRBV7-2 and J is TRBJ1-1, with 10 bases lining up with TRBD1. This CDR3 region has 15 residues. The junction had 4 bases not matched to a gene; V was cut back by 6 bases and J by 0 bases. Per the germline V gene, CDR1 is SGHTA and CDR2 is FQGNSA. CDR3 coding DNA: TGTGCCAGCAGTCGACAGGGGGCGGTGAACACTGAAGCTTTCTTT. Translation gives CASSRQGAVNTEAFF.

The DNA of the CDR3 is TGTGCCAGCAGCCCGGGGGGGGCCAGCAGCTCCTACAATGAGCAGTTCTTC. This encodes CASSPGGASSSYNEQFF. The V gene is TRBV5-4, the J gene TRBJ2-1; 8 bases fit TRBD2. Germline assignment: CDR1 SGHNT and CDR2 YYREEE (reference sequence). V gave up 4 bases and J gave up 0 bases; unmatched junction bases: 9. The CDR3 spans 17 residues.

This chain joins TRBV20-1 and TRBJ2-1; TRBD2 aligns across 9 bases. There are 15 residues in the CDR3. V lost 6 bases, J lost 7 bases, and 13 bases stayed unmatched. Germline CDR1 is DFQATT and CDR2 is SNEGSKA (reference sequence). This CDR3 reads CSAVPIAGVKNEQFF. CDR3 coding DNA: TGCAGTGCCGTACCCATAGCGGGAGTAAAGAATGAGCAGTTCTTC.

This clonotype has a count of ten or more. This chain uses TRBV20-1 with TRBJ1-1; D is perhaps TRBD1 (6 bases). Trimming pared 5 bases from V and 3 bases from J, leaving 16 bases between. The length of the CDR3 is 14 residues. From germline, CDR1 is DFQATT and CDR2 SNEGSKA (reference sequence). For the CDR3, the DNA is TGCAGTGCTCGTACCGGGACACGGGACACTGAAGCTTTCTTT. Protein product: CSARTGTRDTEAFF.

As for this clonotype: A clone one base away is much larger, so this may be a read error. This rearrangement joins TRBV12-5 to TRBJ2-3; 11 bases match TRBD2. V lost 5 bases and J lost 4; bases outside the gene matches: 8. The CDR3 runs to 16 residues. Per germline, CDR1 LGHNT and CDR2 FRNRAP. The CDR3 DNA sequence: TGTGCTAGTGGTATGACCGGGACTAGCGGAGCAGATACGCAGTATTTT. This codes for CASGMTGTSGADTQYF.

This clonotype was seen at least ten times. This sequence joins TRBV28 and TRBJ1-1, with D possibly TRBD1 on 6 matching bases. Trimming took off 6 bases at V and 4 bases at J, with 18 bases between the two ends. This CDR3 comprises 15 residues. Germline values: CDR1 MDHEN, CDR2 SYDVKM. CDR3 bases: TGTGCCAGCAGCCCCAGGGGATCCGGCGGCACTGAAGCTTTCTTT. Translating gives CASSPRGSGGTEAFF.